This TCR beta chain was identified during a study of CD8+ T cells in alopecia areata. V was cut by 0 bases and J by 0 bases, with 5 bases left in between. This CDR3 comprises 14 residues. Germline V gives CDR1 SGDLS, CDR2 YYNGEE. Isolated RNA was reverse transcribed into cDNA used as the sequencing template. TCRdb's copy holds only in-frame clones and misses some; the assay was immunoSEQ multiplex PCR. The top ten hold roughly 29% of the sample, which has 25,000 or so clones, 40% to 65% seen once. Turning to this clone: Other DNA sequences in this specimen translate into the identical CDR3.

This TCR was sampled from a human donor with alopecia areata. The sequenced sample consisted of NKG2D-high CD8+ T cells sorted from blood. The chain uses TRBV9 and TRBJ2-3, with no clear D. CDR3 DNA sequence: TGTGCCAGCAGCGTAGACAGAAGCACAGATACGCAGTATTTT. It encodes CASSVDRSTDTQYF.